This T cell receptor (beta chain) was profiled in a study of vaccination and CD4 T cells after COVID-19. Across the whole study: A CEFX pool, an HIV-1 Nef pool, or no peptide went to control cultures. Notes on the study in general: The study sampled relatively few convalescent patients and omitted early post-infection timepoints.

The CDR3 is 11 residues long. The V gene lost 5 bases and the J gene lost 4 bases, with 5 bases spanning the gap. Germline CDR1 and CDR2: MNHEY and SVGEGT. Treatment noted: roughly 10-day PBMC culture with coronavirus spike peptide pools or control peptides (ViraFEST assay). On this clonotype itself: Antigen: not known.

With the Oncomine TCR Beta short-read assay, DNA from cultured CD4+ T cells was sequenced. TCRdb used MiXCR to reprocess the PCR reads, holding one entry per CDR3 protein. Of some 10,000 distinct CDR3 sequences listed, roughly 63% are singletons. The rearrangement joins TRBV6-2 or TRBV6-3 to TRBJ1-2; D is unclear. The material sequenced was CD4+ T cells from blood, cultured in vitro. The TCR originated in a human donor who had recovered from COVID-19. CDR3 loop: CASSQLYGYTF. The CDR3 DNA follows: TGTGCCAGCAGTCAACTCTATGGCTACACCTTC.